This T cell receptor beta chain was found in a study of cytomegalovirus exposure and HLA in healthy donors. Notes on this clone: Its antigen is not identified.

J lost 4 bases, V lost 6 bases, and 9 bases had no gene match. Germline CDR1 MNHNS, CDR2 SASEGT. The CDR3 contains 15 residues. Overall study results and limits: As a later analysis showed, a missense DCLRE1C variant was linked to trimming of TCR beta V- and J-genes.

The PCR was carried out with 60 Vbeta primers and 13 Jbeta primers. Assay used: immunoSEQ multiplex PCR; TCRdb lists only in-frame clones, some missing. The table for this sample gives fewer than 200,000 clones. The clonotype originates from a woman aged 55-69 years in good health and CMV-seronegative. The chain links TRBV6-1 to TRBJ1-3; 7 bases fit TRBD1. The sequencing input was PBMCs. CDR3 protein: CASSLGGTAGNTIYF. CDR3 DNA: TGTGCCAGCAGCCTAGGAGGGACAGCCGGAAACACCATATATTTT.